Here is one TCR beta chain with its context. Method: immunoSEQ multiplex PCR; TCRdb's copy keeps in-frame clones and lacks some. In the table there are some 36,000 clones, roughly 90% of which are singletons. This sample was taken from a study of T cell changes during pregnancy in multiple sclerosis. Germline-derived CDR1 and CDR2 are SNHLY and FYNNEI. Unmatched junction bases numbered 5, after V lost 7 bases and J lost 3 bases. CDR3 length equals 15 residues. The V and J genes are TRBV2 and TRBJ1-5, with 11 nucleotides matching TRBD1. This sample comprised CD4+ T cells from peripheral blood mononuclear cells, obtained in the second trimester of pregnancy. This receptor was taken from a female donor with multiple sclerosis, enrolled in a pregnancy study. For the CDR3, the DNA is TGTGCCAGCACCGGACAGGGGGCCACCAATCAGCCCCAGCATTTT. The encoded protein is CASTGQGATNQPQHF.